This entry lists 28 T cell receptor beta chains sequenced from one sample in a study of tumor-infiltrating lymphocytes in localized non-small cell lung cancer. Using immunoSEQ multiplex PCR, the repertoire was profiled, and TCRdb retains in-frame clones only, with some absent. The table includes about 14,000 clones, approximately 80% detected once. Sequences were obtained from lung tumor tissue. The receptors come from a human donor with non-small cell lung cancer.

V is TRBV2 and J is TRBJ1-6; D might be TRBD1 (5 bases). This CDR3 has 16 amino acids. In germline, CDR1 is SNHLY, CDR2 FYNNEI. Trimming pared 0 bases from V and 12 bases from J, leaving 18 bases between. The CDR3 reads CASSEALSAPGGPLHF. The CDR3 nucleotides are TGTGCCAGCAGTGAAGCGCTTTCGGCACCGGGGGGACCCCTCCACTTT.

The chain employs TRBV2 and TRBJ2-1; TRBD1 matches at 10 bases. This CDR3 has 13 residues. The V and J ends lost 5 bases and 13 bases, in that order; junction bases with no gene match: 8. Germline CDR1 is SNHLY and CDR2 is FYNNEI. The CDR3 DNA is TGTGCCAGCAGTCCCAGGACAGGGGGTGATCAGTTCTTC. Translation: CASSPRTGGDQFF.

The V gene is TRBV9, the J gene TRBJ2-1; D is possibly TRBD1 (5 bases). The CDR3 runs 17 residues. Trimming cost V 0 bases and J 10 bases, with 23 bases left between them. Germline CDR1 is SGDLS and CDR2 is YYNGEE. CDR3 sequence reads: CASSVAGLKGAMGEQFF. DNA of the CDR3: TGTGCCAGCAGCGTAGCCGGGCTAAAAGGGGCTATGGGGGAGCAGTTCTTC. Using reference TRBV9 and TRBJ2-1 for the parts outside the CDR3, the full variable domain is DSGVTQTPKHLITATGQRVTLRCSPRSGDLSVYWYQQSLDQGLQFLIQYYNGEERAKGNILERFSAQQFPDLHSELNLSSLELGDSALYFCASSVAGLKGAMGEQFFGPGTRLTVL.

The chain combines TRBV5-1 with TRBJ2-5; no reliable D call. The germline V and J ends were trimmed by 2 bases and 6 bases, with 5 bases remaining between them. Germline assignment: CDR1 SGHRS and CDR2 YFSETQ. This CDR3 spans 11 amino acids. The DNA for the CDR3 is TGCGCCAGCAGCTTCAGAAAGACCCAGTACTTC. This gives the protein CASSFRKTQYF.

CDR3 region: CAWSRGLAGGYQETQYF. The CDR3 DNA is TGTGCCTGGAGCCGCGGACTAGCGGGGGGGTACCAAGAGACCCAGTACTTC. The chain links TRBV30 to TRBJ2-5; TRBD2 matches at 15 bases. V gave up 3 bases and J gave up 0 bases; unmatched junction bases: 5. CDR1 and CDR2 from the germline V gene are GTSNPN and SVGIG (reference sequence). CDR3 length: 17 residues.

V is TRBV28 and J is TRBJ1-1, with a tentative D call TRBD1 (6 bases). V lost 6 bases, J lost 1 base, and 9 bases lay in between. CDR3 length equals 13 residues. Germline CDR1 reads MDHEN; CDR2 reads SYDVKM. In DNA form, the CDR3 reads TGTGCCAGCAGCCGAGGGGGGAACACTGAAGCTTTCTTT. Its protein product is CASSRGGNTEAFF.

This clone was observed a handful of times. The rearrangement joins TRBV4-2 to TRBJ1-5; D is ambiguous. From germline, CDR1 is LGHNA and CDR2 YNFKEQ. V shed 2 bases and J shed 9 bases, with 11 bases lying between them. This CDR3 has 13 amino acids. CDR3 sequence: CASSQTGVRPQHF. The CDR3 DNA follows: TGTGCCAGCAGCCAAACCGGGGTCCGGCCCCAGCATTTT.

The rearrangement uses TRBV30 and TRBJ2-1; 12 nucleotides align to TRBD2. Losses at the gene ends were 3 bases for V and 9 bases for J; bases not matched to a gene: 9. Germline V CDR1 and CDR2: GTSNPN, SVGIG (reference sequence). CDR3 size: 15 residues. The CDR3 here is CAWRPTSGSHSEQFF. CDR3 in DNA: TGTGCCTGGAGACCGACTAGCGGGAGTCACAGTGAGCAGTTCTTC.

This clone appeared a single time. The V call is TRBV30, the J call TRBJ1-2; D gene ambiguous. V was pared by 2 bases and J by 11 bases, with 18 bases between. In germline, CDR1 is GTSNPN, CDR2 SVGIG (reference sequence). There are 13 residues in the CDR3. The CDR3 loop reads CAWSLTYRVSYTF. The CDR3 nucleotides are TGTGCCTGGAGTTTGACATACCGGGTCTCTTACACCTTC.

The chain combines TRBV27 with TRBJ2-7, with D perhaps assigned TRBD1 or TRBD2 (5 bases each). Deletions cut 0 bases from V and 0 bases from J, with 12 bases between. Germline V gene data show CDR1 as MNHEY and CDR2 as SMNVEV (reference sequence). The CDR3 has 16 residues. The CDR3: CASSLSSGTYSYEQYF. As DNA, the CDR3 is TGTGCCAGCAGTTTATCTTCCGGGACCTACTCCTACGAGCAGTACTTC.

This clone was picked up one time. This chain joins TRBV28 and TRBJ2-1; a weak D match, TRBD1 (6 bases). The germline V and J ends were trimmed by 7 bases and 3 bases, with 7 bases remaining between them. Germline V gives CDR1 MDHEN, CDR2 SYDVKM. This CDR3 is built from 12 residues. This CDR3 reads CASKQGYNEQFF. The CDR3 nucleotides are TGTGCCAGCAAACAGGGCTACAATGAGCAGTTCTTC.

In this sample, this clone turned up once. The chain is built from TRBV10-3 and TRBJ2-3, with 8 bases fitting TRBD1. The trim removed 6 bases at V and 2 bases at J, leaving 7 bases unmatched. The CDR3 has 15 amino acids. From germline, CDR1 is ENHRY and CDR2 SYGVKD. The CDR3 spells CAISLRTGSTDTQYF. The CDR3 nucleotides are TGTGCCATCAGCCTAAGGACAGGGTCCACAGATACGCAGTATTTT.

CDR3 sequence (DNA): TGTGCCAGCACCTCGAGGCTAGCCCAGGGTGAGCAGTACTTC. It translates to CASTSRLAQGEQYF. The chain has TRBV6-5 and TRBJ2-7, with D perhaps given as TRBD1 or TRBD2 (5 bases each). There are 14 residues in the CDR3. V lost 7 bases, J lost 7 bases, and 20 bases lay in between. CDR1 and CDR2 (germline): MNHEY, SVGAGI.

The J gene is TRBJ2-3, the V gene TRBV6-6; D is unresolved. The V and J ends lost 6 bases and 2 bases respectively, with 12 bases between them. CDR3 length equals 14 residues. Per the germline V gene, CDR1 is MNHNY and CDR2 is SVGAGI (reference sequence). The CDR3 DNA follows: TGTGCCAGCAGACGAGTCAGCCTCACAGATACGCAGTATTTT. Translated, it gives CASRRVSLTDTQYF.

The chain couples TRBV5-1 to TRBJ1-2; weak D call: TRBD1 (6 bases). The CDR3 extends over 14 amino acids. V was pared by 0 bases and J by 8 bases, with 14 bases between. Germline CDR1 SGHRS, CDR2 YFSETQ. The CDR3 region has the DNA TGCGCCAGCAGCTTGGGAGACAGAGGGGGGGGCTACACCTTC. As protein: CASSLGDRGGGYTF.

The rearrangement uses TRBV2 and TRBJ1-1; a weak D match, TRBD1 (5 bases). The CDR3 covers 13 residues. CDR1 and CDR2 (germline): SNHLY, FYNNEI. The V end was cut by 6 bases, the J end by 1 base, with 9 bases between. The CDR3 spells CASRETGNTEAFF. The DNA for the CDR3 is TGTGCCAGCAGGGAAACAGGGAACACTGAAGCTTTCTTT.

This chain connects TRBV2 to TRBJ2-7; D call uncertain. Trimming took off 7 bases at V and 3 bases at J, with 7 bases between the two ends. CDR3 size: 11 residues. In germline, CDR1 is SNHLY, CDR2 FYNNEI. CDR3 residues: CASTALYEQYF. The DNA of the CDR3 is TGTGCCAGCACTGCCCTCTACGAGCAGTACTTC. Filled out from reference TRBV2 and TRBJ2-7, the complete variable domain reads EPEVTQTPSHQVTQMGQEVILRCVPISNHLYFYWYRQILGQKVEFLVSFYNNEISEKSEIFDDQFSVERPDGSNFTLKIRSTKLEDSAMYFCASTALYEQYFGPGTRLTVT.

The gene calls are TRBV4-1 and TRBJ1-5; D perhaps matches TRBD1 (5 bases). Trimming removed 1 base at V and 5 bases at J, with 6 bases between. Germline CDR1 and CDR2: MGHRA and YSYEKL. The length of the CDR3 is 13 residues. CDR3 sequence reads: CASSQVRDQPQHF. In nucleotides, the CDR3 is TGCGCCAGCAGCCAAGTCAGGGATCAGCCCCAGCATTTT.

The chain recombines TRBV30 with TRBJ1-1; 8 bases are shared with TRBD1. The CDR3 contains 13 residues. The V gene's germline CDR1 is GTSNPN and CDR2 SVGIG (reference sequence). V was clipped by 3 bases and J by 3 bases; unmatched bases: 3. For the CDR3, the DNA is TGTGCCTGGAGGTCGACAGGGGACACTGAAGCTTTCTTT. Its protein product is CAWRSTGDTEAFF.

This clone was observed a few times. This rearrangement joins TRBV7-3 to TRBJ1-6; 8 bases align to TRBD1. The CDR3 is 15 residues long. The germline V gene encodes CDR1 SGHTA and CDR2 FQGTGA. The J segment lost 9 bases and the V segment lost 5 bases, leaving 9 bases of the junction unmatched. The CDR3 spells CASSPTGGQGSPLHF. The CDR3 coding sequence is TGTGCCAGCAGCCCAACAGGGGGGCAGGGTTCACCCCTCCACTTT.

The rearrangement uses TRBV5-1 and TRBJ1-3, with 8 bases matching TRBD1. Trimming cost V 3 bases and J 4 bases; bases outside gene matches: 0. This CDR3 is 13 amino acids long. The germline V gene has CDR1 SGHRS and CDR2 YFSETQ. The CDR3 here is CASSSGGGNTIYF. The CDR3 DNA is TGCGCCAGCAGCTCAGGGGGCGGAAACACCATATATTTT. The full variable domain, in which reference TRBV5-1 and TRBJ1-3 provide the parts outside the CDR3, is KAGVTQTPRYLIKTRGQQVTLSCSPISGHRSVSWYQQTPGQGLQFLFEYFSETQRNKGNFPGRFSGRQFSNSRSEMNVSTLELGDSALYLCASSSGGGNTIYFGEGSWLTVV.

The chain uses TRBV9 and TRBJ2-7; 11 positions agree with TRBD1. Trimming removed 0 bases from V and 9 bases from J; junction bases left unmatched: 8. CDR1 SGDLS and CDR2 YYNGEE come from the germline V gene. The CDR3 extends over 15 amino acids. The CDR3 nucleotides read TGTGCCAGCAGCGTAGCTGGGGGGACAGGGGGGGGGCAGTACTTC. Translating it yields CASSVAGGTGGGQYF.

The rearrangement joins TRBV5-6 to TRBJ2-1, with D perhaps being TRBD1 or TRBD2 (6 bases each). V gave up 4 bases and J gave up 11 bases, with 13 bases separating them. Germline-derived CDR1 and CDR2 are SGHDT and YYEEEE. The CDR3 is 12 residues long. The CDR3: CASSPGGTQQFF. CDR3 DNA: TGTGCCAGCAGCCCAGGCGGGACACAGCAGTTCTTC.

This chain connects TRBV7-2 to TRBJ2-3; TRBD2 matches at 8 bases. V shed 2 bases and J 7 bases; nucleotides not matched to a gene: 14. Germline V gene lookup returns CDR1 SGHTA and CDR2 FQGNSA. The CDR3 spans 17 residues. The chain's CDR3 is CASSLRSGREARNTQYF. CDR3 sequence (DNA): TGTGCCAGCAGCTTACGGTCCGGGCGGGAGGCCAGGAATACGCAGTATTTT.

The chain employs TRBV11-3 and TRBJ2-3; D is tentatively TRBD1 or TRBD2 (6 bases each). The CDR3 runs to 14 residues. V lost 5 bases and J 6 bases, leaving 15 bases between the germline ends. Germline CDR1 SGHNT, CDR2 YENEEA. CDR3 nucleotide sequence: TGTGCCAGCAGCCCGCCCGGGGGCCCGGATACGCAGTATTTT. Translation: CASSPPGGPDTQYF.

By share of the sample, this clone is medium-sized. The CDR3 bases are TGCGCCAGCAGGCCACAGCGGGAGAACACTGAAGCTTTCTTT. Its protein is CASRPQRENTEAFF. The chain combines TRBV5-1 with TRBJ1-1; D ambiguous. CDR1 and CDR2 (germline): SGHRS, YFSETQ. This CDR3 is 14 amino acids long. V was trimmed by 5 bases and J by 1 base, leaving 12 bases between them.

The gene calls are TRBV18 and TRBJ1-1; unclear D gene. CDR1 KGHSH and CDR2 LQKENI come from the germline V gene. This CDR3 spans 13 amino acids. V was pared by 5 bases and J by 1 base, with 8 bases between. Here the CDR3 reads CASSNWGNTEAFF. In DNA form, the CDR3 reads TGTGCCAGCTCAAATTGGGGGAACACTGAAGCTTTCTTT.

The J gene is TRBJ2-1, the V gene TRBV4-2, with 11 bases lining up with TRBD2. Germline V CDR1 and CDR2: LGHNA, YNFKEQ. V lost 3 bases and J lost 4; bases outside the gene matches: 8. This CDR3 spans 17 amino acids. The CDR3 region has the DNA TGTGCCAGCAGCCAGACGGTACTAGCGGGGGAATACAATGAGCAGTTCTTC. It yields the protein CASSQTVLAGEYNEQFF.